These 11 T cell receptor beta chains were all obtained from the same sample, sequenced in a study of shared clonotypes between healthy human individuals. Data came from immunoSEQ multiplex PCR; TCRdb stores just in-frame clones and leaves some out. The sample records 2,500,000 or so clones, over 85% being singletons. Sequencing input: naive CD4+ T cells sorted from blood. Subset defined: CD45RA+ positively selected. These receptors were collected from a young man in good health.

Remarks on this clone: Other DNA sequences in this sample translate to the same CDR3. The gene calls are TRBV5-1 and TRBJ2-7; TRBD1 matches at 11 bases. V shed 5 bases, J shed 5 bases, and the junction held 6 bases outside the gene matches. Germline V lookup: CDR1 SGHRS, CDR2 YFSETQ. This CDR3 is built from 14 residues. The CDR3 DNA reads TGCGCCAGCAGACCCGGGACAGGGGGTGACGAGCAGTACTTC. Its translation is CASRPGTGGDEQYF. Full variable domain (outside the CDR3, taken from reference TRBV5-1 and TRBJ2-7): KAGVTQTPRYLIKTRGQQVTLSCSPISGHRSVSWYQQTPGQGLQFLFEYFSETQRNKGNFPGRFSGRQFSNSRSEMNVSTLELGDSALYLCASRPGTGGDEQYFGPGTRLTVT.

Concerning this clone itself: Other DNA sequences in this specimen translate into the identical CDR3. This sequence joins TRBV6-5 and TRBJ2-2; D is tentatively TRBD1 or TRBD2 (5 bases each). Germline-derived CDR1 and CDR2 are MNHEY and SVGAGI. Trimming pared 3 bases from V and 7 bases from J, leaving 6 bases between. The CDR3 contains 12 residues. This chain's CDR3 is CASSYGGGELFF. The CDR3 DNA is TGTGCCAGCAGTTATGGGGGCGGGGAGCTGTTTTTT.

About this clone itself: Other DNA sequences from this sample encode an identical CDR3 as well. The V gene is TRBV28, the J gene TRBJ2-4, with D possibly matching TRBD1 (6 bases). Germline-derived CDR1 and CDR2 are MDHEN and SYDVKM. The V end was cut by 6 bases, the J end by 0 bases, with 12 bases between. CDR3 size: 15 residues. CDR3 residues: CASSPGQLAKNIQYF. CDR3 DNA: TGTGCCAGCAGCCCAGGACAGCTAGCCAAAAACATTCAGTACTTC.

The chain joins TRBV4-1 to TRBJ2-6, with TRBD1 matching over 11 bases. V was clipped by 0 bases and J by 2 bases; unmatched bases: 3. The CDR3 is 18 residues long. CDR1 MGHRA and CDR2 YSYEKL come from the germline V gene. The CDR3 loop is CASSQDRTGGAGANVLTF. Here the CDR3 DNA reads TGCGCCAGCAGCCAAGATCGGACAGGGGGCGCTGGGGCCAACGTCCTGACTTTC.

This clone was seen once. The V call is TRBV19, the J call TRBJ2-5, with D possibly TRBD1 on 6 matching bases. There are 16 residues in the CDR3. The V gene lost 5 bases and the J gene lost 0 bases, with 16 bases spanning the gap. CDR1 LNHDA and CDR2 SQIVND come from the germline V gene (reference sequence). As DNA, the CDR3 is TGTGCCAGTAGTGAGACAGGACGCCAGTACCAAGAGACCCAGTACTTC. Protein: CASSETGRQYQETQYF.

The rearrangement uses TRBV6-6 and TRBJ2-7; D possibly corresponds to TRBD2 (7 bases). Germline lookup yields CDR1 MNHNY and CDR2 SVGAGI (reference sequence). V lost 4 bases and J lost 5, with 15 bases in between. This CDR3 region has 14 residues. The CDR3 DNA reads TGTGCCAGCAGTTCCGACGGGGGGCACCACGAGCAGTACTTC. It is translated as CASSSDGGHHEQYF.

In regard to this clone: In the same sample, other DNA sequences code for this CDR3. The chain is built from TRBV27 and TRBJ2-7; no firm D call. V gave up 6 bases and J gave up 3 bases, with 12 bases separating them. The V gene's germline CDR1 is MNHEY and CDR2 SMNVEV (reference sequence). The CDR3 has 13 residues. The CDR3 region has the DNA TGTGCCAGCAGCCCGCGAGCCTTCTACGAGCAGTACTTC. This codes for CASSPRAFYEQYF.

The CDR3 spells CASSLDRLPFF. The CDR3, as DNA: TGCGCCAGCAGCTTGGACAGGCTGCCGTTCTTC. The gene calls are TRBV5-1 and TRBJ2-1; a possible D gene is TRBD1 (5 bases). CDR1 is SGHRS and CDR2 is YFSETQ in the germline V gene. The CDR3 loop spans 11 amino acids. V dropped 0 bases and J dropped 15 bases, with 10 bases sitting between them.

This chain connects TRBV6-5 to TRBJ2-2, with TRBD1 as a possible D gene (6 bases). CDR3 length: 14 amino acids. The germline CDR1 and CDR2 sequences are MNHEY and SVGAGI. The V and J ends lost 5 bases and 2 bases respectively, with 9 bases between them. CDR3 coding DNA: TGTGCCAGCAGTATAGGGGGTAACACCGGGGAGCTGTTTTTT. Translation: CASSIGGNTGELFF.

This clone was counted once. This sequence joins TRBV10-1 and TRBJ2-2; D may match TRBD1 or TRBD2 (6 bases each). The CDR3 runs to 14 residues. V was trimmed by 2 bases and J by 4 bases, leaving 8 bases between them. Looked up from germline, CDR1 is WNHNN and CDR2 is SYGVQD (reference sequence). In nucleotides, the CDR3 is TGCGCCAGCAGTGAGGGGGGGCCCACCGGGGAGCTGTTTTTT. The encoded protein is CASSEGGPTGELFF.

The chain uses TRBV6-1 and TRBJ1-6; 11 positions match TRBD1. V lost 6 bases, J lost 9 bases, and 7 bases stayed unmatched. Germline CDR1 and CDR2: MNHNS and SASEGT. The CDR3 has 15 residues. The CDR3 protein is CASRELGTGGSPLHF. In DNA, the CDR3 is TGTGCCAGCAGAGAACTAGGGACAGGGGGTTCACCCCTCCACTTT.